Following are 27 T cell receptor beta chains from one sample sequenced in a study of blood T cell repertoires in COVID-19. Produced via immunoSEQ multiplex PCR; TCRdb's table is partial and in-frame only. Here the sample spans 470,000 or so clones, roughly 91% being singletons. The sample comprised peripheral blood. These receptors were collected from a woman aged 25 to 39 with acute or convalescent COVID-19.

This chain links TRBV29-1 with TRBJ1-3; D is unresolved. The CDR3 loop spans 15 amino acids. The germline gives CDR1 SQVTM, CDR2 ANQGSEA. Trimming cost V 1 base and J 2 bases, with 12 bases left between them. The CDR3 bases are TGCAGCGTTGAAGTATGGGCAGCTACTGGAAACACCATATATTTT. This translates into CSVEVWAATGNTIYF.

This chain connects TRBV6-5 to TRBJ2-2; no firm D call. The CDR3 has 13 residues. Germline V gives CDR1 MNHEY, CDR2 SVGAGI. Trimming removed 8 bases at V and 1 base at J, with 8 bases between. The CDR3 spells CASVSENTGELFF. CDR3 nucleotide sequence: TGTGCCAGCGTGTCAGAGAACACCGGGGAGCTGTTTTTT.

The chain recombines TRBV7-3 with TRBJ2-2; weak D call: TRBD1 (6 bases). Germline assignment: CDR1 SGHTA and CDR2 FQGTGA. The ends were cut back, 5 bases at V and 5 bases at J, with 9 bases in the middle. The CDR3 sequence is 13 residues long. The chain's CDR3 is CASSLQGTGELFF. In DNA form, the CDR3 reads TGTGCCAGCAGCCTTCAGGGGACCGGGGAGCTGTTTTTT.

The V call is TRBV5-6, the J call TRBJ1-1, with TRBD1 as a possible D gene (6 bases). V was clipped by 5 bases and J by 1 base, with 21 bases between them. The CDR3 has 17 residues. Germline-derived CDR1 and CDR2 are SGHDT and YYEEEE. The CDR3 DNA follows: TGTGCCAGCAGTCAAGAGAATCCAGGGGAGGGGAACACTGAAGCTTTCTTT. Its protein is CASSQENPGEGNTEAFF.

The J gene is TRBJ2-6, the V gene TRBV18; no reliable D call. This CDR3 contains 15 residues. Trimming removed 2 bases from V and 0 bases from J, with 5 bases in between. Germline lookup yields CDR1 KGHSH and CDR2 LQKENI. This CDR3 reads CASSPNFSGANVLTF. In DNA, the CDR3 is TGTGCCAGCTCACCAAACTTCTCTGGGGCCAACGTCCTGACTTTC.

The chain carries TRBV7-8 and TRBJ1-5, with a tentative D call TRBD1 (6 bases). Germline lookup yields CDR1 SGHVS and CDR2 FQNEAQ. The CDR3 runs to 17 residues. The ends were cut back, 1 base at V and 2 bases at J, with 15 bases in the middle. CDR3 nucleotides: TGTGCCAGCAGCTTAGGCGCCCTCGGACAGCGCAATCAGCCCCAGCATTTT. As protein: CASSLGALGQRNQPQHF.

The chain carries TRBV9 and TRBJ2-7; D is undetermined. V lost 3 bases and J lost 3, with 13 bases in between. Germline CDR1 is SGDLS and CDR2 is YYNGEE. CDR3 length: 14 amino acids. CDR3 in amino acids: CASSATSQNYEQYF. CDR3 sequence (DNA): TGTGCCAGCAGCGCAACCTCACAGAACTACGAGCAGTACTTC.

CDR3 DNA: TGTGCCAGTAGTTTCGGGGGGTGGACTTTCTTT. Translation: CASSFGGWTFF. This chain uses TRBV19 with TRBJ1-1; tentatively, D is TRBD1 (5 bases). The CDR3 totals 11 residues. The ends were cut back, 5 bases at V and 12 bases at J, with 13 bases in the middle. Germline CDR1 is LNHDA and CDR2 is SQIVND (reference sequence). Combining the CDR3 with reference TRBV19 and TRBJ1-1 gives the whole variable domain DGGITQSPKYLFRKEGQNVTLSCEQNLNHDAMYWYRQDPGQGLRLIYYSQIVNDFQKGDIAEGYSVSREKKESFPLTVTSAQKNPTAFYLCASSFGGWTFFGQGTRLTVV.

The rearrangement links TRBV12-3 or TRBV12-4 to TRBJ2-1; 12 nucleotides agree with TRBD2. With 10 bases clipped from V and 4 bases from J, the junction kept 2 bases outside the gene matches. This CDR3 contains 13 residues. Here the CDR3 reads CAITSGRYNEQFF. CDR3 DNA: TGTGCCATTACTAGCGGGAGGTACAATGAGCAGTTCTTC.

This chain uses TRBV2 with TRBJ2-7, with 9 nucleotides matching TRBD2. CDR1 and CDR2 from the germline V gene are SNHLY and FYNNEI. The length of the CDR3 is 14 residues. The V gene end was trimmed by 2 bases and the J gene end by 4 bases; junction bases not matched to a gene: 3. This chain's CDR3 is CASSESSGNYEQYF. CDR3 coding DNA: TGTGCCAGCAGTGAATCTAGCGGGAATTACGAGCAGTACTTC. Based on the CDR3 plus reference TRBV2 and TRBJ2-7, the full variable domain is EPEVTQTPSHQVTQMGQEVILRCVPISNHLYFYWYRQILGQKVEFLVSFYNNEISEKSEIFDDQFSVERPDGSNFTLKIRSTKLEDSAMYFCASSESSGNYEQYFGPGTRLTVT.

This chain connects TRBV24-1 to TRBJ2-5, with 9 bases that match TRBD1. V lost 4 bases to trimming and J lost 4 bases; unmatched junction nucleotides: 9. The CDR3 is made up of 16 amino acids. Germline lookup yields CDR1 KGHDR and CDR2 SFDVKD. The CDR3 is CATSDPDRGIGETQYF. CDR3 bases: TGTGCCACCAGTGACCCCGACAGGGGGATCGGAGAGACCCAGTACTTC.

The chain recombines TRBV6-5 with TRBJ1-5; maybe TRBD1 (5 bases). V shed 5 bases and J shed 1 base, with 12 bases lying between them. The CDR3 sequence is 15 residues long. Germline CDR1 reads MNHEY; CDR2 reads SVGAGI. The CDR3 DNA reads as TGTGCCAGCAGTAACCAGGGACTAAGCAATCAGCCCCAGCATTTT. Its translation is CASSNQGLSNQPQHF.

V gene TRBV5-5 combines with J gene TRBJ2-1; TRBD2 aligns across 8 bases. The germline V gene encodes CDR1 SGHKS and CDR2 YYEKEE (reference sequence). V shed 3 bases and J 3 bases; nucleotides not matched to a gene: 11. The CDR3 contains 17 residues. The CDR3 DNA reads TGTGCCAGCAGCTCTGGAATAGCGGGGAACATCTACAATGAGCAGTTCTTC. As protein: CASSSGIAGNIYNEQFF.

This clone was observed a few times. The V gene is TRBV7-6, the J gene TRBJ2-7, with D possibly matching TRBD2 (6 bases). Germline-derived CDR1 and CDR2 are SGHVS and FNYEAQ. V was cut by 2 bases and J by 8 bases, with 16 bases left in between. CDR3 length: 14 amino acids. The DNA of the CDR3 is TGTGCCAGCAGCTTACAGGGAGGTGGGGAACAGCAGTACTTC. It translates to CASSLQGGGEQQYF. The full variable domain, rest sourced from reference TRBV7-6 and TRBJ2-7, is GAGVSQSPRYKVTKRGQDVALRCDPISGHVSLYWYRQALGQGPEFLTYFNYEAQQDKSGLPNDRFSAERPEGSISTLTIQRTEQRDSAMYRCASSLQGGGEQQYFGPGTRLTVT.

The chain employs TRBV4-1 and TRBJ2-1; the D gene is possibly TRBD2 (6 bases). Between the trimmed V and J ends, which lost 4 bases and 7 bases, there was a span of 8 bases. Germline V gives CDR1 MGHRA, CDR2 YSYEKL. This CDR3 comprises 12 residues. CDR3 DNA sequence: TGCGCCAGCAGCCGGGCGGGGAATGAGCAGTTCTTC. This codes for CASSRAGNEQFF.

The chain couples TRBV7-8 to TRBJ1-2, with a weak D call TRBD1 (5 bases). The length of the CDR3 is 14 residues. Germline V CDR1 and CDR2: SGHVS, FQNEAQ. V lost 3 bases to trimming and J lost 3 bases, with 11 bases between them. The CDR3 region is CASSFARADYGYTF. CDR3 nucleotide sequence: TGTGCCAGCAGCTTCGCCAGGGCGGACTATGGCTACACCTTC.

The genes are TRBV7-9 and TRBJ2-7; 9 positions agree with TRBD2. Germline CDR1 reads SEHNR; CDR2 reads FQNEAQ (reference sequence). The CDR3 is 17 amino acids. Trimming at V came to 6 bases and at J to 3 bases, leaving 15 bases not matched to a gene. The CDR3 loop reads CASSSYQVASGIYEQYF. CDR3 nucleotide sequence: TGTGCCAGCAGTTCTTATCAGGTGGCTAGCGGGATCTACGAGCAGTACTTC. Based on the CDR3 plus reference TRBV7-9 and TRBJ2-7, the full variable domain is DTGVSQNPRHKITKRGQNVTFRCDPISEHNRLYWYRQTLGQGPEFLTYFQNEAQLEKSRLLSDRFSAERPKGSFSTLEIQRTEQGDSAMYLCASSSYQVASGIYEQYFGPGTRLTVT.

This clone has just one count. The V gene is TRBV7-9, the J gene TRBJ2-5; tentatively, D is TRBD1 (6 bases). V lost 1 base, J lost 3 bases, and 12 bases lay in between. Germline V gene lookup returns CDR1 SEHNR and CDR2 FQNEAQ (reference sequence). The CDR3 covers 15 residues. Here the CDR3 reads CASSLGLGQKETQYF. In DNA, the CDR3 is TGTGCCAGCAGCTTAGGTCTTGGACAGAAAGAGACCCAGTACTTC.

The chain couples TRBV28 to TRBJ1-6; D unclear. This CDR3 is 17 amino acids long. Germline lookup yields CDR1 MDHEN and CDR2 SYDVKM. V was clipped by 3 bases and J by 0 bases, with 12 bases between them. The DNA of the CDR3 is TGTGCCAGCAGTTTGGAGGCGGCCTTCTCCTATAATTCACCCCTCCACTTT. Its translation: CASSLEAAFSYNSPLHF. Based on the CDR3 plus reference TRBV28 and TRBJ1-6, the full variable domain is DVKVTQSSRYLVKRTGEKVFLECVQDMDHENMFWYRQDPGLGLRLIYFSYDVKMKEKGDIPEGYSVSREKKERFSLILESASTNQTSMYLCASSLEAAFSYNSPLHFGNGTRLTVT.

The rearrangement links TRBV11-2 to TRBJ1-6; 10 positions agree with TRBD1. Germline assignment: CDR1 SGHAT and CDR2 FQNNGV. V lost 5 bases to trimming and J lost 10 bases; unmatched junction nucleotides: 5. The CDR3 length is 14 residues. The CDR3 bases are TGTGCCAGCAGCCAGACAGGGGGCCGGTCACCCCTCCACTTT. This sequence encodes CASSQTGGRSPLHF.

The gene calls are TRBV4-1 and TRBJ2-7; TRBD1 aligns across 7 bases. CDR3 size: 13 residues. Per the germline V gene, CDR1 is MGHRA and CDR2 is YSYEKL. With V trimmed by 3 bases and J by 5 bases, 4 bases remained unmatched. The CDR3 sequence is CASSHRTGDEQYF. The CDR3 nucleotides read TGCGCCAGCAGCCACCGGACAGGCGACGAGCAGTACTTC.

Turning to this clone: The same CDR3 can be traced to other DNA sequences in this sample. The chain joins TRBV29-1 to TRBJ2-7; the D gene is possibly TRBD2 (6 bases). V was pared by 4 bases and J by 3 bases, with 10 bases between. Germline-derived CDR1 and CDR2 are SQVTM and ANQGSEA. The CDR3 is 12 residues long. CDR3 in amino acids: CSVVGGDYEQYF. The DNA of the CDR3 is TGCAGCGTTGTCGGAGGGGACTACGAGCAGTACTTC.

The chain's CDR3 is CASLGRDQEQPQHF. The CDR3 DNA is TGTGCCAGCTTGGGGAGGGATCAGGAGCAGCCCCAGCATTTT. The rearrangement joins TRBV28 to TRBJ1-5, with D hard to call. V lost 8 bases and J 7 bases, leaving 18 bases between the germline ends. CDR3 length: 14 residues. Germline V gene sequence: CDR1 MDHEN, CDR2 SYDVKM.

The gene calls are TRBV10-3 and TRBJ2-7; no reliable D call. Trimming pared 8 bases from V and 1 base from J, leaving 6 bases between. Germline values: CDR1 ENHRY, CDR2 SYGVKD. CDR3 size: 11 residues. The chain's CDR3 is CAILDSYEQYF. CDR3 DNA sequence: TGTGCCATCCTAGATTCCTACGAGCAGTACTTC.

The gene calls are TRBV2 and TRBJ2-5; D gene uncertain. Deletions cut 6 bases from V and 6 bases from J, with 14 bases between. Germline CDR1 SNHLY, CDR2 FYNNEI. The CDR3 covers 13 residues. CDR3 sequence (DNA): TGTGCCAGCAGCCAAGCGCCGGAGAAGACCCAGTACTTC. Amino acids: CASSQAPEKTQYF.

The chain employs TRBV5-8 and TRBJ1-1; D is possibly TRBD1 (6 bases). CDR3 length: 12 amino acids. Germline CDR1 and CDR2: SGHTS and YDEGEE. Trimming pared 2 bases from V and 9 bases from J, leaving 11 bases between. CDR3 in amino acids: CASSFGTPQAFF. As DNA, the CDR3 is TGTGCCAGCAGCTTCGGGACACCCCAAGCTTTCTTT. The variable domain in full, with the rest retrieved from reference TRBV5-8 and TRBJ1-1, is EAGVTQSPTHLIKTRGQQATLRCSPISGHTSVYWYQQALGLGLQFLLWYDEGEERNRGNFPPRFSGRQFPNYSSELNVNALELEDSALYLCASSFGTPQAFFGQGTRLTVV.

V is TRBV7-3 and J is TRBJ1-1, with unresolved D. V was pared by 5 bases and J by 9 bases, with 19 bases between. Germline values: CDR1 SGHTA, CDR2 FQGTGA. This CDR3 comprises 14 residues. CDR3 sequence (DNA): TGTGCCAGCAGCATTAGCCGGGGTAGCAGTAAAGCTTTCTTT. Translated, it gives CASSISRGSSKAFF.